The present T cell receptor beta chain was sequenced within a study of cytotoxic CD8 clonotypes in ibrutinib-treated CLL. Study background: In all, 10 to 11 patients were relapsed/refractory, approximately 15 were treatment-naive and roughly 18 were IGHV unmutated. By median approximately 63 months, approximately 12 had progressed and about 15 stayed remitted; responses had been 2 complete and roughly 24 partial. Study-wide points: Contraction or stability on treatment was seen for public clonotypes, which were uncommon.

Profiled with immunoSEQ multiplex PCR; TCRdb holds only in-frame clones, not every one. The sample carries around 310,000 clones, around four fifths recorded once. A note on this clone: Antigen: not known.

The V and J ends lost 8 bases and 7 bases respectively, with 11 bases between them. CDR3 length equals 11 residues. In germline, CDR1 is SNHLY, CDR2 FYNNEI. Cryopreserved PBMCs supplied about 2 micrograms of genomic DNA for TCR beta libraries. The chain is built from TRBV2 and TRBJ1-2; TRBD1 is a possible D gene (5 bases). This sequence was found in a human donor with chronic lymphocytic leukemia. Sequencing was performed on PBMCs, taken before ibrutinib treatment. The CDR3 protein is CASGPGAGYTF. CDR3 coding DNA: TGTGCCAGCGGCCCCGGGGCTGGCTACACCTTC.